What follows are 19 T cell receptor beta chains derived from one specimen sequenced in a study of spatial heterogeneity in lung cancer. Time point here: sample taken at primary tumor resection. The input material, whole RNA from tumor, nontumor lung or frozen PBMC, was sequenced unsorted. TCRdb re-called the 5' RACE reads with MiXCR, one entry per CDR3 protein. This sample has 9,500 to 12,000 distinct CDR3 sequences, with roughly 6.2% found just once. The sample consisted of PBMCs, taken at surgery. These receptors were collected from a male donor with early-stage non-small cell lung cancer.

In its sample, this clonotype was seen a few times. The library was built for alpha chains, so this beta chain is an off-target read and its size means little. V and J are TRBV10-1 and TRBJ2-5, with 10 bases identical to TRBD2. This CDR3 comprises 14 residues. Germline CDR1 reads WNHNN; CDR2 reads SYGVQD (reference sequence). With V trimmed by 10 bases and J by 2 bases, 7 bases remained unmatched. The CDR3: CANIAGGPQETQYF. The DNA of the CDR3 is TGCGCCAACATAGCGGGAGGCCCACAAGAGACCCAGTACTTC.

This clonotype was recorded many times. A library made for alpha chains picked up this beta chain off target, so its size means little. The J gene is TRBJ2-7, the V gene TRBV20-1; no definite D call. Trimming removed 3 bases at V and 4 bases at J, with 10 bases between. There are 12 residues in the CDR3. Germline V CDR1 and CDR2: DFQATT, SNEGSKA (reference sequence). Written as DNA, the CDR3 is TGCAGTGCTAGTGGGTCCGTATACGAGCAGTACTTC. Amino acid sequence: CSASGSVYEQYF.

This clonotype was observed many times. Since the library was made to target alpha chains, this beta chain is a stray read and its abundance is not meaningful. The genes are TRBV7-2 and TRBJ2-5, with D uncertain. Per germline, CDR1 SGHTA and CDR2 FQGNSA. This CDR3 contains 12 residues. V was clipped by 11 bases and J by 5 bases, with 15 bases between them. The DNA for the CDR3 is TGTGCCTCCGGGCCACGGAAGGAGACCCAGTACTTC. It encodes CASGPRKETQYF. The full variable domain, completed using reference TRBV7-2 and TRBJ2-5, is GAGVSQSPSNKVTEKGKDVELRCDPISGHTALYWYRQSLGQGLEFLIYFQGNSAPDKSGLPSDRFSAERTGGSVSTLTIQRTQQEDSAVYLCASGPRKETQYFGPGTRLLVL.

This clonotype appeared many times. Within a library made for alpha chains, this beta chain is off target, and its count is uninformative. The chain couples TRBV5-6 to TRBJ1-6; TRBD1 matches 7 bases. V lost 4 bases to trimming and J lost 8 bases; unmatched junction nucleotides: 6. The CDR3 extends over 14 amino acids. Germline V gene sequence: CDR1 SGHDT, CDR2 YYEEEE. Here the CDR3 reads CASSLGQTDSPLHF. Here the CDR3 DNA reads TGTGCCAGCAGCCTGGGACAGACGGATTCACCCCTCCACTTT.

This clonotype was seen only a few times. This beta chain slipped into a library made for alpha chains as a stray read, so its size is not meaningful. The J gene is TRBJ2-1, the V gene TRBV11-2; 8 bases align to TRBD1. Germline values: CDR1 SGHAT, CDR2 FQNNGV. The CDR3 contains 15 residues. After removal of 4 bases from V and 3 bases from J, the junction contained 5 bases not matched to a gene. The CDR3 DNA reads TGTGCCAGCAGCTCCGGGACAGGCGTCTACAATGAGCAGTTCTTC. Protein: CASSSGTGVYNEQFF.

About this clonotype itself: Within a library made for alpha chains, this beta chain is off target, and its count is uninformative. V is TRBV7-6 and J is TRBJ1-1; tentative D call: TRBD1 (5 bases). The CDR3 spans 14 residues. V was cut by 2 bases and J by 4 bases, with 11 bases left in between. Germline assignment: CDR1 SGHVS and CDR2 FNYEAQ. The CDR3, as DNA: TGTGCCAGCAGCTTACAGGGCCGTAGCACTGAAGCTTTCTTT. It is translated as CASSLQGRSTEAFF.

This clonotype was observed many times. This beta chain is a stray sequence in a library constructed for alpha chains; its clone size is not meaningful. The chain is built from TRBV4-3 and TRBJ2-1; D remains ambiguous. Trimming took off 3 bases at V and 5 bases at J, with 11 bases between the two ends. The CDR3 is made up of 14 amino acids. Germline assignment: CDR1 LGHNA and CDR2 YSLEER. The CDR3 region is CASSHQYGDNEQFF. The CDR3 DNA reads TGCGCCAGCAGCCATCAATATGGGGACAATGAGCAGTTCTTC.

Remarks on this clonotype: This beta chain is an off-target read within a library intended for alpha chains, so its frequency means little. The chain uses TRBV19 and TRBJ2-2, with D perhaps matching TRBD1 (5 bases). V lost 6 bases and J 2 bases, leaving 7 bases between the germline ends. CDR1 is LNHDA and CDR2 is SQIVND in the germline V gene (reference sequence). The CDR3 has 13 amino acids. In DNA, the CDR3 is TGTGCCAGTAGGGACATCAACACCGGGGAGCTGTTTTTT. As protein: CASRDINTGELFF.

In its sample, this clonotype was seen many times. For a library built for alpha chains, this beta chain is a stray read; little rests on its size. This chain uses TRBV20-1 with TRBJ1-5; TRBD1 agrees at 8 bases. The CDR3 totals 15 residues. Per germline, CDR1 DFQATT and CDR2 SNEGSKA (reference sequence). V gave up 0 bases and J gave up 6 bases; unmatched junction bases: 7. CDR3 nucleotides: TGCAGTGCTAGAGAATCACAGGGGGGGAGTCAGCCCCAGCATTTT. It translates to CSARESQGGSQPQHF.

Concerning this clonotype: Since the library was made to target alpha chains, this beta chain is a stray read and its abundance is not meaningful. The gene calls are TRBV2 and TRBJ2-5, with D possibly being TRBD2 (5 bases). This CDR3 has 14 residues. With 9 bases removed from V and 3 bases from J, the gap between germline ends came to 17 bases. Germline V CDR1 and CDR2: SNHLY, FYNNEI. CDR3 region: CASKDWRSEETQYF. For the CDR3, the DNA is TGTGCCAGTAAGGACTGGCGGTCTGAAGAGACCCAGTACTTC. Using reference TRBV2 and TRBJ2-5 for the parts outside the CDR3, the full variable domain is EPEVTQTPSHQVTQMGQEVILRCVPISNHLYFYWYRQILGQKVEFLVSFYNNEISEKSEIFDDQFSVERPDGSNFTLKIRSTKLEDSAMYFCASKDWRSEETQYFGPGTRLLVL.

This clonotype was recorded a few times. Being off target in a library aimed at alpha chains, this beta chain has a size of little meaning. CDR3 amino acids: CASSELLAGGTGELFF. In nucleotides, the CDR3 is TGCGCCAGCAGTGAGTTGCTAGCGGGAGGCACCGGGGAGCTGTTTTTT. The rearrangement uses TRBV10-2 and TRBJ2-2; TRBD2 matches 11 bases. CDR3 length: 16 residues. Trimming cost V 1 base and J 4 bases; bases outside gene matches: 2. Germline V gene sequence: CDR1 WSHSY, CDR2 SAAADI.

This clonotype was counted at least ten times. Being off target in a library aimed at alpha chains, this beta chain has a size of little meaning. J is TRBJ2-3 and V is TRBV7-2; perhaps TRBD1 as D (6 bases). This CDR3 comprises 14 residues. V was pared by 3 bases and J by 0 bases, with 7 bases between. Germline V lookup: CDR1 SGHTA, CDR2 FQGNSA. The CDR3 DNA follows: TGTGCCAGCAGCTTCGGACAGAGCACAGATACGCAGTATTTT. Its protein product is CASSFGQSTDTQYF.

Concerning this clonotype itself: This beta chain came through as a stray read in a library set up for alpha chains, and its size says little. The chain carries TRBV5-5 and TRBJ1-4; D possibly corresponds to TRBD1 (5 bases). Trimming took off 0 bases at V and 5 bases at J, with 14 bases between the two ends. Germline V lookup: CDR1 SGHKS, CDR2 YYEKEE (reference sequence). This CDR3 comprises 16 residues. The CDR3 sequence is CASSLGSEGINEKLFF. The CDR3 nucleotides are TGTGCCAGCAGCTTGGGGTCGGAGGGGATCAATGAAAAACTGTTTTTT. Filled out from reference TRBV5-5 and TRBJ1-4, the complete variable domain reads DAGVTQSPTHLIKTRGQQVTLRCSPISGHKSVSWYQQVLGQGPQFIFQYYEKEERGRGNFPDRFSARQFPNYSSELNVNALLLGDSALYLCASSLGSEGINEKLFFGSGTQLSVL.

Worth noting for this clonotype: This beta chain turned up in a library designed for alpha chains; as an off-target read, its abundance says little. V usage is TRBV18 and J usage is TRBJ1-4, with TRBD1 matching 10 bases. Germline values: CDR1 KGHSH, CDR2 LQKENI. The CDR3 covers 15 residues. V gave up 5 bases and J gave up 8 bases; unmatched junction bases: 8. CDR3 bases: TGTGCCAGCTCAACCGGACAGGGGGTATACGAAAAACTGTTTTTT. Encoded protein: CASSTGQGVYEKLFF.

This clonotype occurred many times. Because this beta chain is a stray read in a library intended to capture alpha chains, its abundance should not be given much weight. V is TRBV11-2 and J is TRBJ2-5; no clear D gene. Trimming removed 7 bases at V and 5 bases at J, with 14 bases between. In germline, CDR1 is SGHAT, CDR2 FQNNGV. The CDR3 is 13 residues long. In nucleotides, the CDR3 is TGTGCCAGCAAGAGTTATTCTGAGGAGACCCAGTACTTC. Translation: CASKSYSEETQYF.

By proportion, this clonotype is medium-sized. A library made for alpha chains picked up this beta chain off target, so its size means little. The chain couples TRBV6-2 or TRBV6-3 to TRBJ1-1; D remains unclear. Germline assignment: CDR1 MNHEY and CDR2 SVGEGT. V shed 8 bases and J shed 0 bases, with 7 bases lying between them. The CDR3 covers 12 residues. CDR3 sequence reads: CASASLNTEAFF. CDR3 DNA sequence: TGTGCCAGCGCAAGCCTGAACACTGAAGCTTTCTTT.

The table lists this clonotype with many counts. This beta chain is a stray sequence in a library constructed for alpha chains; its clone size is not meaningful. The chain recombines TRBV9 with TRBJ2-7; D unclear. The V gene lost 4 bases and the J gene lost 0 bases, with 8 bases spanning the gap. There are 13 residues in the CDR3. Germline CDR1 SGDLS, CDR2 YYNGEE. CDR3 amino acids: CASSRPGSYEQYF. The DNA for the CDR3 is TGTGCCAGCAGCCGTCCCGGCTCCTACGAGCAGTACTTC.

By share, this clonotype counts as medium-sized. This beta chain represents an off-target read in a library built for alpha chains; its size is of limited meaning. This rearrangement joins TRBV7-6 to TRBJ1-2, with unresolved D. V lost 1 base, J lost 4 bases, and 7 bases lay in between. Germline V CDR1 and CDR2: SGHVS, FNYEAQ. CDR3 length: 13 amino acids. CDR3 sequence: CASSLGVSYGYTF. The CDR3, as DNA: TGTGCCAGCAGCTTAGGAGTGTCCTATGGCTACACCTTC.

This clonotype is judged medium-sized. This beta chain is a stray sequence in a library constructed for alpha chains; its clone size is not meaningful. The chain carries TRBV14 and TRBJ2-7; D gene ambiguous. The V and J ends lost 2 bases and 0 bases respectively, with 8 bases between them. This CDR3 is built from 14 residues. Germline CDR1 SGHDN, CDR2 FVKESK. The CDR3, as DNA: TGTGCCAGCAGCCAAAGTTGGGGCTCCTACGAGCAGTACTTC. Its translation is CASSQSWGSYEQYF.